This T cell receptor beta chain was identified during a study of T cell responses to AZD1222 COVID-19 vaccine. The protocol was immunoSEQ multiplex PCR, while the TCRdb copy is restricted to in-frame clones and leaves out a portion. The profile shows 100,000 or so clones, around 87% of them singletons. Regarding this clone: What it recognizes is unknown.

Germline values: CDR1 KGHSH, CDR2 LQKENI. There are 15 residues in the CDR3. The V gene lost 2 bases and the J gene lost 8 bases, with 18 bases spanning the gap. Overall study results and limits: Regions 160-218 and 743-854 dominated among vaccine-associated CD4 TCRs spanning spike. Donors were chiefly white British, with a greater number of females, and clonal diversity was perhaps underestimated.

This sequence originates from an adult in good health. The sample in question was peripheral blood, obtained on day 0 of AZD1222 vaccination. The chain couples TRBV18 to TRBJ1-1; D gene ambiguous. For the CDR3, the DNA is TGTGCCAGCTCACCATCTACTTCTACTACGACCGAAGCTTTCTTT. Amino acids: CASSPSTSTTTEAFF.